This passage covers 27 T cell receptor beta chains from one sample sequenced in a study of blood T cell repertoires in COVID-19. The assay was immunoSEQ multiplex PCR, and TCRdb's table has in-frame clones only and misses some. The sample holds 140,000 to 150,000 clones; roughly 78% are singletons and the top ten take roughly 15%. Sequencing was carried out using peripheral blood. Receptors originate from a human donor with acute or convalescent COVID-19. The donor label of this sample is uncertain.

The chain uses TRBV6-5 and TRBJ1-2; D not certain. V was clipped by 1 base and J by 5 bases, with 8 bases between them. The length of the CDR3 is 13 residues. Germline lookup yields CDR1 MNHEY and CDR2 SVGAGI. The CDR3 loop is CASSYWQAYGYTF. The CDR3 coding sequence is TGTGCCAGCAGTTACTGGCAGGCTTATGGCTACACCTTC.

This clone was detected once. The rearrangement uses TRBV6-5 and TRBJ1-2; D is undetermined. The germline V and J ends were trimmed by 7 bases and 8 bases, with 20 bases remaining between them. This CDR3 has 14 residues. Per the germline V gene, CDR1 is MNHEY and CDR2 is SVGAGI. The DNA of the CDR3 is TGTGCCAGCAACGTAGGGAGGAGGGAAGGCGGCTACACCTTC. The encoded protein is CASNVGRREGGYTF.

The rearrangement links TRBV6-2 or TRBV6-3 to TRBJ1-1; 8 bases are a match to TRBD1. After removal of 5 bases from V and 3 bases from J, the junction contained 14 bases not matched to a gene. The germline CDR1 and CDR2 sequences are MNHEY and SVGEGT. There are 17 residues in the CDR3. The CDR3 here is CASSKTEDRAVDTEAFF. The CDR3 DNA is TGTGCCAGCAGTAAAACCGAGGACAGGGCGGTAGACACTGAAGCTTTCTTT.

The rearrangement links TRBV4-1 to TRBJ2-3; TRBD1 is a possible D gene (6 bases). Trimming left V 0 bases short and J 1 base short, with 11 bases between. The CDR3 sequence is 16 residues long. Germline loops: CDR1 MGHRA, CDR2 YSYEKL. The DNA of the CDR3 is TGCGCCAGCAGCCAAGATCTGGGGGCGGGCACAGATACGCAGTATTTT. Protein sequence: CASSQDLGAGTDTQYF.

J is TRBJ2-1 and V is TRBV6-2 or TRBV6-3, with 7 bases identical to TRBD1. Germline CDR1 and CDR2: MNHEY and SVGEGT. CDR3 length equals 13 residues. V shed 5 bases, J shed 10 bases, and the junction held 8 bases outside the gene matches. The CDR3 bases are TGTGCCAGCAGTAAACGGGACAGACAAGAGCAGTTCTTC. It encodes CASSKRDRQEQFF.

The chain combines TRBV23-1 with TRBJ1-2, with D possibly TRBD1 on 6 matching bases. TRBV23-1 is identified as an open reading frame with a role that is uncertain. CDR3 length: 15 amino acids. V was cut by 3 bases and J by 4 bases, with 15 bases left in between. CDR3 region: CASSQPRQDPYGYTF. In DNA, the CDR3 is TGCGCCAGCAGTCAGCCCCGACAGGATCCCTATGGCTACACCTTC.

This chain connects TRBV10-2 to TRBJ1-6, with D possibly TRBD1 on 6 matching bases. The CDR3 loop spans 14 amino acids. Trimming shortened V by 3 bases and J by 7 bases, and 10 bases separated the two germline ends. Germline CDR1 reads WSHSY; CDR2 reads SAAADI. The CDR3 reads CASSERGKNSPLHF. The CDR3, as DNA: TGCGCCAGCAGTGAAAGGGGGAAAAATTCACCCCTCCACTTT.

CDR3 nucleotide sequence: TGTGCCAGCAGTTTATCAGTGGGGCAAGGGAGCAATCAGCCCCAGCATTTT. It is translated as CASSLSVGQGSNQPQHF. The rearrangement uses TRBV27 and TRBJ1-5, with D possibly being TRBD1 (5 bases). Trimming left V 0 bases short and J 1 base short, with 13 bases between. Germline CDR1 reads MNHEY; CDR2 reads SMNVEV (reference sequence). The CDR3 is made up of 17 amino acids.

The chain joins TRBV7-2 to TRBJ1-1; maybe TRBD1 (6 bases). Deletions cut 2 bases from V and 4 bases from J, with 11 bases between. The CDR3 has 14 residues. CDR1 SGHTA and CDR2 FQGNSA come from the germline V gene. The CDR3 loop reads CASSLLTGSTEAFF. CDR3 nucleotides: TGTGCCAGCAGCTTACTTACAGGGAGCACTGAAGCTTTCTTT. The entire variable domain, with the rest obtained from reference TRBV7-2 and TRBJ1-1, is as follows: GAGVSQSPSNKVTEKGKDVELRCDPISGHTALYWYRQSLGQGLEFLIYFQGNSAPDKSGLPSDRFSAERTGGSVSTLTIQRTQQEDSAVYLCASSLLTGSTEAFFGQGTRLTVV.

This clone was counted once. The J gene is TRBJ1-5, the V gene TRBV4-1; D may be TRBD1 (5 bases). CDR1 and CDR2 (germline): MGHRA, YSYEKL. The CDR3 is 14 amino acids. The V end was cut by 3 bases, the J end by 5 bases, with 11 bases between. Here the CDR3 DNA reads TGCGCCAGCAGCCACCTGGGGGGAGATCAGCCCCAGCATTTT. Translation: CASSHLGGDQPQHF.

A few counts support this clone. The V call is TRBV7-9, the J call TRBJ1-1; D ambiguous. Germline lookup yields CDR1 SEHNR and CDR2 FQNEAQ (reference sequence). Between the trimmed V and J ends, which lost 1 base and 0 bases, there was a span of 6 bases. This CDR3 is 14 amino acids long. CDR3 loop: CASSLERMNTEAFF. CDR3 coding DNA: TGTGCCAGCAGCTTAGAGCGGATGAACACTGAAGCTTTCTTT.

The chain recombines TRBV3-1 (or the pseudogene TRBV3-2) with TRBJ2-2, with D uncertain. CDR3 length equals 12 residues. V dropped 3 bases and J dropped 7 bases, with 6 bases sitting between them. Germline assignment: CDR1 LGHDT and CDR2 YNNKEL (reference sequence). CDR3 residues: CASSHRGGELFF. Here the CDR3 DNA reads TGTGCCAGCAGCCATCGAGGCGGGGAGCTGTTTTTT.

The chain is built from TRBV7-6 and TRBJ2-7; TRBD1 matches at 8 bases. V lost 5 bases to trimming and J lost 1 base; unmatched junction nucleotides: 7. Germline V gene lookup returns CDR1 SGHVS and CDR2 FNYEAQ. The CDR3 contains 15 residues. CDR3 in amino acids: CASSISGQGSYEQYF. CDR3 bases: TGTGCCAGCAGCATTTCCGGACAGGGTTCCTACGAGCAGTACTTC.

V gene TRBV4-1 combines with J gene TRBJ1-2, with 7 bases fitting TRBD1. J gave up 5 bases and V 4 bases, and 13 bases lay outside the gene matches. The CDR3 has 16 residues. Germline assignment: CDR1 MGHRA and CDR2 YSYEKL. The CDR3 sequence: CASSRNVGTASYGYTF. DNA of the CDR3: TGCGCCAGCAGCCGCAATGTTGGGACAGCTTCTTATGGCTACACCTTC.

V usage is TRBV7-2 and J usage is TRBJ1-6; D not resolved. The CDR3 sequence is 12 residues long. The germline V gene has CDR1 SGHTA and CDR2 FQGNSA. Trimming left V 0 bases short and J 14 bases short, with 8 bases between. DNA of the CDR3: TGTGCCAGCAGCTTAGCGTCGAGGACCCTCCACTTT. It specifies CASSLASRTLHF.

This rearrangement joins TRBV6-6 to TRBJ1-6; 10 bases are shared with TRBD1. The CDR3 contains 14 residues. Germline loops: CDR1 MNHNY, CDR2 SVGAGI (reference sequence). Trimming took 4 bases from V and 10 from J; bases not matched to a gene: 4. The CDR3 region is CASSSGTGASPLHF. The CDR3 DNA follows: TGTGCCAGCAGTTCCGGGACAGGGGCCTCACCCCTCCACTTT.

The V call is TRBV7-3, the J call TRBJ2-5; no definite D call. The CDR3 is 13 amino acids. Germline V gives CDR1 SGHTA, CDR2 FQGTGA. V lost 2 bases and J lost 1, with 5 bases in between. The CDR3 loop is CASSLRVQETQYF. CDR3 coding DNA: TGTGCCAGCAGCTTACGGGTCCAAGAGACCCAGTACTTC.

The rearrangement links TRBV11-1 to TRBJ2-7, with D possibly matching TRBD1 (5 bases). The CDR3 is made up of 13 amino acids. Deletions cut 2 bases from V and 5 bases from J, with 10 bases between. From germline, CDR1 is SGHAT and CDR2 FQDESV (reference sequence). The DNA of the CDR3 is TGTGCCAGCAGCTTATCAGACAGCCACGAGCAGTACTTC. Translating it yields CASSLSDSHEQYF.

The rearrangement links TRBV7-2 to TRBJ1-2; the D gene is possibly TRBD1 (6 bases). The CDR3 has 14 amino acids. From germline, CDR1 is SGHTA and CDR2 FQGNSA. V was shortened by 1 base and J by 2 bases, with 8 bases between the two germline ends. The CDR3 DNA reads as TGTGCCAGCAGCTTAGATCAGGGGAACTATGGCTACACCTTC. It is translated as CASSLDQGNYGYTF.

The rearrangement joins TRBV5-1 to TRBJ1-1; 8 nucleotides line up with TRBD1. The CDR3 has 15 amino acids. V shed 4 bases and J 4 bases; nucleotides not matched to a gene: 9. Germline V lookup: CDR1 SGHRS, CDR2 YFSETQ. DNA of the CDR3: TGCGCCAGCAGCGTACACCAGGGGGCGCGCACTGAAGCTTTCTTT. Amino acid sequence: CASSVHQGARTEAFF.

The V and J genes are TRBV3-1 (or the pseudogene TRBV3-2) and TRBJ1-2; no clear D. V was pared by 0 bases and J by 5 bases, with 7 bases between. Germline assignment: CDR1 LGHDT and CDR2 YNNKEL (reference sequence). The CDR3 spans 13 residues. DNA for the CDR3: TGTGCCAGCAGCCAAGATCAGGCTTATGGCTACACCTTC. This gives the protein CASSQDQAYGYTF.

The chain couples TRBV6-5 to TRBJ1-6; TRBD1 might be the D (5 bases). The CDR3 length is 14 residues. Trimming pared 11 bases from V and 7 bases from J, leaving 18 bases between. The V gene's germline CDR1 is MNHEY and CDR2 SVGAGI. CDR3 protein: CAGGTGDTNSPLHF. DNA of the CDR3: TGTGCCGGGGGAACGGGGGATACAAATTCACCCCTCCACTTT.

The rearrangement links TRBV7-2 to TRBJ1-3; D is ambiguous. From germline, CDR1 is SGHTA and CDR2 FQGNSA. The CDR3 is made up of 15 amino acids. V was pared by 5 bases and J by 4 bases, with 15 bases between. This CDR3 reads CASSEGAPGGNTIYF. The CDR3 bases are TGTGCCAGCAGCGAGGGAGCCCCGGGGGGAAACACCATATATTTT. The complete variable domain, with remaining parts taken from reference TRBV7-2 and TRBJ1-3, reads GAGVSQSPSNKVTEKGKDVELRCDPISGHTALYWYRQSLGQGLEFLIYFQGNSAPDKSGLPSDRFSAERTGGSVSTLTIQRTQQEDSAVYLCASSEGAPGGNTIYFGEGSWLTVV.

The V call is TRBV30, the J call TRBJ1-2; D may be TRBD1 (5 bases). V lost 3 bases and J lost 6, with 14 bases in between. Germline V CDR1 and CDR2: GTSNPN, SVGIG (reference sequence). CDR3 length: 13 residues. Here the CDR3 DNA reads TGTGCCTGGAGAGGGACTGGGGTAGATGGCTACACCTTC. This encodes CAWRGTGVDGYTF.

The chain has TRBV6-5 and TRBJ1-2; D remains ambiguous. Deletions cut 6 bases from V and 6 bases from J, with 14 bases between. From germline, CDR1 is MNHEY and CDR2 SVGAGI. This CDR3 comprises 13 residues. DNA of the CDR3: TGTGCCAGCAGCCCCGAGGCTCGAAATGGCTACACCTTC. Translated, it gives CASSPEARNGYTF.

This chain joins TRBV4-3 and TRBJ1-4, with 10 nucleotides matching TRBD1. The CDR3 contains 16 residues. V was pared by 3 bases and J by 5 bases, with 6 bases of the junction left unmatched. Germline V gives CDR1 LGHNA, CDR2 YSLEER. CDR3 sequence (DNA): TGCGCCAGCAGCCAGGGCACGGGACAGGGGAATGAAAAACTGTTTTTT. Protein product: CASSQGTGQGNEKLFF.

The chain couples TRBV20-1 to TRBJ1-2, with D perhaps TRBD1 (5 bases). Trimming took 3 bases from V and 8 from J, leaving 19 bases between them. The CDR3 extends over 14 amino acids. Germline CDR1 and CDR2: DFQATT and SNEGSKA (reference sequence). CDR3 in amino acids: CSASAGVPLRGYTF. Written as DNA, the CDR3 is TGCAGTGCTAGTGCGGGGGTCCCTCTGAGGGGCTACACCTTC.